A selection of T cell receptor beta chains follows, all from one sample in a study of shared clonotypes between healthy human individuals. The assay was immunoSEQ multiplex PCR, and TCRdb's table has in-frame clones only and misses some. The sample carries 700,000 or so clones, approximately 75% recorded once. Sequences were obtained from memory CD4+ T cells sorted from blood. The receptors here all came from a woman aged 25 to 39 in good health. Both conserved end residues are part of each CDR3. Each record gives: clone size, D gene, J gene, V gene, CDR3 DNA, CDR3 protein. D genes are given only for firm matches. Size is omitted from some rows. Given values are once, few, many or a class for expanded clones.

size: few
D: -
J: TRBJ2-1
V: TRBV11-2
DNA: TGTGCCAGCAGCTTAGACCTCCCCTTAGCGACAGGAGGGGTAGAGCAGTTCTTC
CDR3: CASSLDLPLATGGVEQFF

size: few
D: -
J: TRBJ2-7
V: TRBV27
DNA: TGTGCCAGCAGCAAAAACAGGGTACGCTACGAGCAGTACTTC
CDR3: CASSKNRVRYEQYF

size: -
D: TRBD1
J: TRBJ1-2
V: TRBV6-5
DNA: TGTGCCAGCAGTTCGTTCCGGGACAGAGATGGCTACACCTTC
CDR3: CASSSFRDRDGYTF

size: -
D: -
J: TRBJ1-3
V: TRBV10-3
DNA: TGTGCCATCAGTGAGGAGGCCTCTGGAAACACCATATATTTT
CDR3: CAISEEASGNTIYF

size: -
D: TRBD1
J: TRBJ1-1
V: TRBV6-5
DNA: TGTGCCAGCAGTGACAGGGTGACTGAAGCTTTCTTT
CDR3: CASSDRVTEAFF

size: -
D: TRBD1
J: TRBJ1-1
V: TRBV7-2
DNA: TGTGCCAGCAGCCCCTCAGGGGGCTTTGGGAACACTGAAGCTTTCTTT
CDR3: CASSPSGGFGNTEAFF

size: -
D: TRBD1
J: TRBJ1-2
V: TRBV18
DNA: TGTGCCAGCTCAACTCCTGGACAGGGCGGCAGTGGCTACACCTTC
CDR3: CASSTPGQGGSGYTF

size: -
D: -
J: TRBJ2-7
V: TRBV15
DNA: TGTGCCACCAGCAGAGAGAGAGGGTTTTTAGACGAGCAGTACTTC
CDR3: CATSRERGFLDEQYF

size: -
D: TRBD1
J: TRBJ1-4
V: TRBV5-1
DNA: TGCGCCAGCAGCATGACAGGGGCGACTAATGAAAAACTGTTTTTT
CDR3: CASSMTGATNEKLFF

size: -
D: -
J: TRBJ1-5
V: TRBV7-8
DNA: TGTGCCAGCAGCTCCTCTTCGTCCCAGCCCCAGCATTTT
CDR3: CASSSSSSQPQHF

size: -
D: -
J: TRBJ2-6
V: TRBV27
DNA: TGTGCCAGCAGTTTACAGGCACAAAACTCTGGGGCCAACGTCCTGACTTTC
CDR3: CASSLQAQNSGANVLTF

size: -
D: TRBD2
J: TRBJ2-7
V: TRBV9
DNA: TGTGCCAGCAGCCCAACTAGCGGACCCTACGAGCAGTACTTC
CDR3: CASSPTSGPYEQYF

size: few
D: -
J: TRBJ2-3
V: TRBV5-1
DNA: TGCGCCAGCAGCTTGGCCCAGGGGGATACGCAGTATTTT
CDR3: CASSLAQGDTQYF

size: -
D: TRBD1
J: TRBJ2-7
V: TRBV11-2
DNA: TGTGCCAGCAGCTTGACAGGGCCGCCTAGTGAGCAGTACTTC
CDR3: CASSLTGPPSEQYF

size: -
D: -
J: TRBJ2-1
V: TRBV11-2
DNA: TGTGCCAGCAGCTTAGGCCGGGGTGCCTACAATGAGCAGTTCTTC
CDR3: CASSLGRGAYNEQFF

size: many
D: TRBD1
J: TRBJ1-3
V: TRBV4-1
DNA: TGCGCCAGCAGCCAGCGGGGACAGGGTGATTCTGGAAACACCATATATTTT
CDR3: CASSQRGQGDSGNTIYF

size: few
D: -
J: TRBJ1-5
V: TRBV7-9
DNA: TGTGCCAGCAGCTTAGCTTATGGCAGAAACAATCAGCCCCAGCATTTT
CDR3: CASSLAYGRNNQPQHF

size: many
D: TRBD1
J: TRBJ1-2
V: TRBV6-1
DNA: TGTGCCAGCAGTGAATGGCAGGGGGCGGGCTACACCTTC
CDR3: CASSEWQGAGYTF

size: -
D: TRBD1
J: TRBJ2-2
V: TRBV5-1
DNA: TGCGCCAGCAGCTTGGGGGACAGGGTGGACACCGGGGAGCTGTTTTTT
CDR3: CASSLGDRVDTGELFF

size: -
D: -
J: TRBJ2-1
V: TRBV28
DNA: TGTGCCAGCTTGCGAGGAGGGGGCAATGAGCAGTTCTTC
CDR3: CASLRGGGNEQFF

size: -
D: TRBD2
J: TRBJ2-1
V: TRBV6-1
DNA: TGTGCCAGCAGTGTGGGCTATTTGGCGGGGGAGAACAATGAGCAGTTCTTC
CDR3: CASSVGYLAGENNEQFF

size: -
D: -
J: TRBJ2-1
V: TRBV28
DNA: TGTGCCAGCAGTTTATTGGAAGGGACGGAGTTCTTC
CDR3: CASSLLEGTEFF

size: few
D: TRBD1
J: TRBJ1-1
V: TRBV5-1
DNA: TGCGCCAGCAGCTGGTTAGGAACGGGACAGGGGGTCGGAACTGAAGCTTTCTTT
CDR3: CASSWLGTGQGVGTEAFF

size: few
D: TRBD2
J: TRBJ2-5
V: TRBV28
DNA: TGTGCCAGCAGTAGCGCGGGAGAGGGACCAGAGACCCAGTACTTC
CDR3: CASSSAGEGPETQYF

size: -
D: -
J: TRBJ2-3
V: TRBV19
DNA: TGTGCCAGTAGTATCGCTCTCGGGCGAAGCACAGATACGCAGTATTTT
CDR3: CASSIALGRSTDTQYF

size: -
D: -
J: TRBJ2-1
V: TRBV2
DNA: TGTGCCAGCACGGTCGACAGTTCGGGTGAGCAGTTCTTC
CDR3: CASTVDSSGEQFF

size: -
D: TRBD1
J: TRBJ1-1
V: TRBV5-6
DNA: TGTGCCAGCAGCTGGGCGACAGGGGTTGTGATGAACACTGAAGCTTTCTTT
CDR3: CASSWATGVVMNTEAFF

size: once
D: TRBD1
J: TRBJ1-2
V: TRBV28
DNA: TGTGCCAGCAGTTTACGTTTGGGACAGGGGGCGTGGGGCTACACCTTC
CDR3: CASSLRLGQGAWGYTF

size: -
D: -
J: TRBJ2-7
V: TRBV12-2
DNA: TGTGCAAGTCGCTCATACAAGTGGGTGTACGAGCAGTACTTC
CDR3: CASRSYKWVYEQYF

size: once
D: TRBD1
J: TRBJ1-1
V: TRBV18
DNA: TGTGCCAGCTCACCACCGTACAGGGGAAACACTGAAGCTTTCTTT
CDR3: CASSPPYRGNTEAFF

size: -
D: -
J: TRBJ1-1
V: TRBV6-5
DNA: TGTGCCAGCAGTTACGGTGATTTGAACACTGAAGCTTTCTTT
CDR3: CASSYGDLNTEAFF

size: -
D: -
J: TRBJ1-2
V: TRBV5-4
DNA: TGTGCCAGCAGCTTGGACGGGTTGAGGGGCTACACCTTC
CDR3: CASSLDGLRGYTF

size: -
D: -
J: TRBJ1-2
V: TRBV4-1
DNA: TGCGCCAGCAGCCCCCAGGGGTACTATGGCTACACCTTC
CDR3: CASSPQGYYGYTF

size: -
D: TRBD1
J: TRBJ2-5
V: TRBV27
DNA: TGTGCCAGCAGTTCGTTAGGAACCGGGACAGGCCAAGAGACCCAGTACTTC
CDR3: CASSSLGTGTGQETQYF

size: -
D: TRBD2
J: TRBJ2-5
V: TRBV7-2
DNA: TGTGCCAGCAGCGATTGGACTAGCGGCCAAGAGACCCAGTACTTC
CDR3: CASSDWTSGQETQYF

size: -
D: -
J: TRBJ1-2
V: TRBV6-6
DNA: TGTGCCAGCAGTACACAGGGAACCAACTATGGCTACACCTTC
CDR3: CASSTQGTNYGYTF

size: -
D: TRBD1
J: TRBJ2-1
V: TRBV5-4
DNA: TGTGCCAGCAGCCCGCGGACAGGGGCGACCTACAATGAGCAGTTCTTC
CDR3: CASSPRTGATYNEQFF

size: -
D: -
J: TRBJ2-5
V: TRBV10-3
DNA: TGTGCCATCAGTGGTGCGAGGACTGAAGAGACCCAGTACTTC
CDR3: CAISGARTEETQYF

size: -
D: TRBD1
J: TRBJ1-2
V: TRBV7-2
DNA: TGTGCCAGCAGTCGGCAGGGGGGTGATGGCTACACCTTC
CDR3: CASSRQGGDGYTF

size: -
D: -
J: TRBJ1-2
V: TRBV5-4
DNA: TGTGCCAGCAGCTTGTGGGACCTCTATGGCTACACCTTC
CDR3: CASSLWDLYGYTF

size: -
D: -
J: TRBJ1-2
V: TRBV2
DNA: TGTGCCAGCAGTGACAGCTTTTACTATGGCTACACCTTC
CDR3: CASSDSFYYGYTF